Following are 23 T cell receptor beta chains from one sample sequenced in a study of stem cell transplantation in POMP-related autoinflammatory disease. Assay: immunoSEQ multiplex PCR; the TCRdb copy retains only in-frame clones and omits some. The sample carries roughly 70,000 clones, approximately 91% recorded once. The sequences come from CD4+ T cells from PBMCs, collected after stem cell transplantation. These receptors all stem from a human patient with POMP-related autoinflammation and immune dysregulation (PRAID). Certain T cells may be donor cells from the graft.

The CDR3 sequence: CASSEEGEQYV. CDR3 nucleotides: TGTGCCAGCAGTGAAGAGGGCGAGCAGTACGTC. The V call is TRBV2, the J call TRBJ2-7; D uncertain. The CDR3 loop spans 11 amino acids. V was pared by 1 base and J by 6 bases, with 4 bases between. Germline lookup yields CDR1 SNHLY and CDR2 FYNNEI.

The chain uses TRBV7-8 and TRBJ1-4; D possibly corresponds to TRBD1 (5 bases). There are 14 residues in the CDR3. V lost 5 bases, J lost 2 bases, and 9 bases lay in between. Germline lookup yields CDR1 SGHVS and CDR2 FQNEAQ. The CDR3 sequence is CASSPWGTNEKLFF. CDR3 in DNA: TGTGCCAGCAGCCCTTGGGGCACTAATGAAAAACTGTTTTTT.

The CDR3 here is CASSIMVPGTGDWSDTEAFF. CDR3 nucleotides: TGTGCCAGTAGTATTATGGTTCCCGGGACAGGGGATTGGTCAGACACTGAAGCTTTCTTT. The rearrangement links TRBV19 to TRBJ1-1; TRBD1 matches at 10 bases. The CDR3 loop spans 20 amino acids. Germline CDR1 reads LNHDA; CDR2 reads SQIVND (reference sequence). The J segment lost 3 bases and the V segment lost 3 bases, leaving 19 bases of the junction unmatched.

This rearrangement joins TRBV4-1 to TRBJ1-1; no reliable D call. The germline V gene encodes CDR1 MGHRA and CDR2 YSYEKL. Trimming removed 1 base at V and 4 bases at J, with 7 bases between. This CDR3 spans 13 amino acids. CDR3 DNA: TGCGCCAGCAGCCAAGGTCCGGTCACTGAAGCTTTCTTT. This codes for CASSQGPVTEAFF.

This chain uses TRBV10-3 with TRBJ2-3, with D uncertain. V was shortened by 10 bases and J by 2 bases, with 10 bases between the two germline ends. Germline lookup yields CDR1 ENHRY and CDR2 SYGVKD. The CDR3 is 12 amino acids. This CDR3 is CATTTNTDTQYF. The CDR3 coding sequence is TGTGCCACGACAACAAACACAGATACGCAGTATTTT.

The CDR3 DNA reads TGTGCCAGCTCACCGCTTCAGGACATGAACGGGGAGCTGTTTTTT. This translates into CASSPLQDMNGELFF. This chain connects TRBV18 to TRBJ2-2, with D possibly TRBD1 on 5 matching bases. The CDR3 contains 15 residues. Germline lookup yields CDR1 KGHSH and CDR2 LQKENI. Deletions cut 3 bases from V and 7 bases from J, with 15 bases between.

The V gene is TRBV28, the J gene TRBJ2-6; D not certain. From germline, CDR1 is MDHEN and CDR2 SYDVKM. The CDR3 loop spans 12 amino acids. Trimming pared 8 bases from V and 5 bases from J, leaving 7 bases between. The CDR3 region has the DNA TGTGCCAGCTCCCGTTGGGCCAACGTCCTGACTTTC. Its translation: CASSRWANVLTF.

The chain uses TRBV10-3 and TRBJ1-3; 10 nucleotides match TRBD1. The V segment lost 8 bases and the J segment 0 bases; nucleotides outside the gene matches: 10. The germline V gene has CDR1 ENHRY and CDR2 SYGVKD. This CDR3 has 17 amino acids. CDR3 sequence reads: CAIAGTGDPFSGNTIYF. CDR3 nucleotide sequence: TGTGCCATCGCCGGGACAGGGGACCCTTTCTCTGGAAACACCATATATTTT.

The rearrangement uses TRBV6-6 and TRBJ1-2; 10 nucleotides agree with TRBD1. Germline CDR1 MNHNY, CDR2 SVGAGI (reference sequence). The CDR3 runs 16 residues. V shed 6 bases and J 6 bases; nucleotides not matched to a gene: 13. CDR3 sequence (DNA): TGTGCCAGCAGACACGGCCCGCCGGGACAGGGGCATGGCTACACCTTC. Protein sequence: CASRHGPPGQGHGYTF.

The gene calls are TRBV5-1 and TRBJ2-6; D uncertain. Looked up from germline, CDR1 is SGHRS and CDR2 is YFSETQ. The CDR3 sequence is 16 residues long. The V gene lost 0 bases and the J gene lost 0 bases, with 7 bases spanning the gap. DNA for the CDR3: TGCGCCAGCAGCTTGGTGGGTGGCTCTGGGGCCAACGTCCTGACTTTC. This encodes CASSLVGGSGANVLTF.

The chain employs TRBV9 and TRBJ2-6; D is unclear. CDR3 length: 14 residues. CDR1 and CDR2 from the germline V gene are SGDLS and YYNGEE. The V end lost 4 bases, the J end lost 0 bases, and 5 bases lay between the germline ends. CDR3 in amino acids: CASSKSSGANVLTF. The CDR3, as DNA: TGTGCCAGCAGCAAGAGCTCTGGGGCCAACGTCCTGACTTTC.

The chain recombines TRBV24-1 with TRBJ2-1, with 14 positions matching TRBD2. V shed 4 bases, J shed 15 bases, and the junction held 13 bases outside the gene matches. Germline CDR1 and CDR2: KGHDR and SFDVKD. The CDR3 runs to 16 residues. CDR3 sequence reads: CATSDPGLAGVNYRFF. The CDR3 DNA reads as TGTGCCACCAGTGACCCGGGACTAGCGGGAGTAAACTATCGGTTCTTC.

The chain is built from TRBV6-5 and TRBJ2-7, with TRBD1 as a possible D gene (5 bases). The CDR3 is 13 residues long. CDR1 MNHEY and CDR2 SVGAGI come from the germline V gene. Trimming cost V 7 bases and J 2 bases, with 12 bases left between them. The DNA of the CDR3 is TGTGCCAGCATGGAAGACAGAGCCTACGAGCAGTACTTC. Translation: CASMEDRAYEQYF.

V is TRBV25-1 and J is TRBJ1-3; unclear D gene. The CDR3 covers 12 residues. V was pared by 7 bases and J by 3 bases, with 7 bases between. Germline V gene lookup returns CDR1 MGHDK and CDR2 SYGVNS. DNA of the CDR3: TGTGCCAGCACAACGGTTGGAAACACCATATATTTT. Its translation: CASTTVGNTIYF.

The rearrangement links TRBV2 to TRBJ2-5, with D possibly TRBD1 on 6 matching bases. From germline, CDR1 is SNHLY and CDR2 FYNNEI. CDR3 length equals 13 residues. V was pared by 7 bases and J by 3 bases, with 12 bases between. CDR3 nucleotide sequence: TGTGCCAGCAACCGACACAGGGAAGAGACCCAGTACTTC. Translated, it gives CASNRHREETQYF.

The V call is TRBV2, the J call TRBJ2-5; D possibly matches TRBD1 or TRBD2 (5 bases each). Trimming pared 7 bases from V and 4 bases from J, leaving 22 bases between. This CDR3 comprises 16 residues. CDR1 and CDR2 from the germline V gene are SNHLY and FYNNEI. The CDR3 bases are TGTGCCAGCAATAAGAGGGGATTAATCAAGGGAGAGACCCAGTACTTC. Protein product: CASNKRGLIKGETQYF. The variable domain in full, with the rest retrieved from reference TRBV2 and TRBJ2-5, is EPEVTQTPSHQVTQMGQEVILRCVPISNHLYFYWYRQILGQKVEFLVSFYNNEISEKSEIFDDQFSVERPDGSNFTLKIRSTKLEDSAMYFCASNKRGLIKGETQYFGPGTRLLVL.

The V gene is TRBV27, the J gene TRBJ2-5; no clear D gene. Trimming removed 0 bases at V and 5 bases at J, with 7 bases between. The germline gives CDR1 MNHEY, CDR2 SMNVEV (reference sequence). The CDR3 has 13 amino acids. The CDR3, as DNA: TGTGCCAGCAGTTTATCGCTGTATGAGACCCAGTACTTC. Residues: CASSLSLYETQYF.

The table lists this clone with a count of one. CDR3 bases: TGTGCCACCAGTGACCCTACAGGGGACGAGCAGTACTTC. This codes for CATSDPTGDEQYF. V usage is TRBV24-1 and J usage is TRBJ2-7, with 7 positions matching TRBD1. The CDR3 covers 13 residues. V was pared by 4 bases and J by 5 bases, with 4 bases of the junction left unmatched. Germline CDR1 reads KGHDR; CDR2 reads SFDVKD.

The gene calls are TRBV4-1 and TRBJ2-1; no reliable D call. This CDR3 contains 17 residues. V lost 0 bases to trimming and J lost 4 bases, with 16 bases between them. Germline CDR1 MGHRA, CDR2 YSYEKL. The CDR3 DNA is TGCGCCAGCAGCCAAGAAGTGCAGGTATACACGTACAATGAGCAGTTCTTC. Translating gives CASSQEVQVYTYNEQFF.

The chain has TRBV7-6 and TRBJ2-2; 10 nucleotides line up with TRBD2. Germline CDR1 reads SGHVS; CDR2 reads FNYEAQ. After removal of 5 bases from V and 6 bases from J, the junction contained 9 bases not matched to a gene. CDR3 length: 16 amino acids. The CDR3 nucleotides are TGTGCCAGCAGCCTCCTAGCGGGAGTGAGTCCCGGGGAGCTGTTTTTT. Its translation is CASSLLAGVSPGELFF. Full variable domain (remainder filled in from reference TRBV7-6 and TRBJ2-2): GAGVSQSPRYKVTKRGQDVALRCDPISGHVSLYWYRQALGQGPEFLTYFNYEAQQDKSGLPNDRFSAERPEGSISTLTIQRTEQRDSAMYRCASSLLAGVSPGELFFGEGSRLTVL.

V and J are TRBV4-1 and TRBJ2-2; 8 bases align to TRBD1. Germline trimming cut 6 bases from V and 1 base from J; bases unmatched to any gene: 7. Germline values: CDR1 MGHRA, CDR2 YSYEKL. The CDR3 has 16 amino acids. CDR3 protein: CASRTWTGRNTGELFF. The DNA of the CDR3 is TGCGCCAGCAGGACCTGGACAGGGCGGAACACCGGGGAGCTGTTTTTT.

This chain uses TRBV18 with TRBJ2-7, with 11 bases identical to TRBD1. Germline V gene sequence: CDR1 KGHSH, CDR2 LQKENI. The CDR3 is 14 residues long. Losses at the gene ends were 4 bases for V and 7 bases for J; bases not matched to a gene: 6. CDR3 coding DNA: TGTGCCAGCTCACTCGCCGGGACAGGGGGTGAGCAGTACTTC. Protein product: CASSLAGTGGEQYF.

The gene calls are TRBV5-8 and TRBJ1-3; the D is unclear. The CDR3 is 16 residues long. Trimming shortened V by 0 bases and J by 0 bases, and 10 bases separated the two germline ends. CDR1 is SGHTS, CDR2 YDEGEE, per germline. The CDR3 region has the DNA TGTGCCAGCAGCTTGGGGATCAGTCTCTCTGGAAACACCATATATTTT. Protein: CASSLGISLSGNTIYF.